This TCR beta chain was identified in a study of cytomegalovirus exposure and HLA in healthy donors. Across the study: Earlier results showed 90 million to 120 million unique TCR beta sequences derived from approximately 180 million T cells. Study-level points and caveats: Immune exposure data for these donors was limited to CMV serostatus. Evidence from a later analysis indicated that most CMV-associated TCR beta chains looked HLA-restricted. According to the study, roughly 160 TCR beta chains were cytomegalovirus-associated.

PCR was performed using 60 Vbeta and 13 Jbeta primers. The protocol was immunoSEQ multiplex PCR, while the TCRdb copy is restricted to in-frame clones and leaves out a portion. The sample records 100,000 to 150,000 clones, more than 70% being singletons. Regarding this clone: Its antigen is as yet unknown.

CDR1 is SEHNR and CDR2 is FQNEAQ in the germline V gene (reference sequence). V lost 8 bases and J lost 7; bases outside the gene matches: 10. The CDR3 consists of 14 residues. The sequence came from a woman aged 45-65 years in good health and CMV-seropositive. The rearrangement links TRBV7-9 to TRBJ2-7, with 11 bases identical to TRBD1. The specimen was PBMCs. This CDR3 reads CASGTGTGGLEQYF. As DNA, the CDR3 is TGTGCCAGCGGAACCGGGACAGGGGGACTTGAGCAGTACTTC.